The present T cell receptor beta chain was sequenced within a study of early stage breast cancer tumors. TCRdb's copy holds only in-frame clones and misses some; the assay was immunoSEQ multiplex PCR. This sample carries some 75,000 clones, approximately 79% of them seen once, and the ten largest clones take 3% to 4.5%. Germline assignment: CDR1 LNHDA and CDR2 SQIVND (reference sequence). CDR3 size: 16 residues. Trimming removed 7 bases from V and 4 bases from J; junction bases left unmatched: 11. Overall study results and limits: In about 90% of the 16 patients, blood comparison separated tumor from normal breast.

Remarks on this clone: Its cognate antigen is unknown.

The chain links TRBV19 to TRBJ2-2; TRBD2 matches 8 bases. This clonotype originated in a person between 55 and 70 years old with breast cancer. Sequencing was carried out using blood. Written as DNA, the CDR3 is TGTGCCAGTAACCCCCGGGTAGCGGGGCCCACCGGGGAGCTGTTTTTT. Translated, it gives CASNPRVAGPTGELFF.